This T cell receptor (beta chain) stems from a study of blood T cell repertoires in COVID-19. Background on the study: Acute-phase and convalescent COVID-19 samples originated in the United States, Italy and Spain. Sources were T cells, B-cell-depleted T cells, or PBMCs; the material itself was cDNA or gDNA.

Per the original data handling: Estimation of nucleated cell counts was performed using reference gene primer amplification. Measured with immunoSEQ multiplex PCR; TCRdb has only the in-frame clones, and not every one. The DNA was the basis for D and trimming; V, J and clone size are from that table. The profile shows roughly 250,000 clones, roughly 80% of them singletons. In germline, CDR1 is MNHEY, CDR2 SVGEGT. This CDR3 region has 14 residues. The V end lost 5 bases, the J end lost 7 bases, and 15 bases lay between the germline ends. The TCR comes from a woman older than 75 with active or convalescent COVID-19. The chain links TRBV6-2 or TRBV6-3 to TRBJ1-5, with D tentatively TRBD1 (5 bases). Sequencing used peripheral blood. CDR3 region: CASSRAGWRQPQHF. The CDR3 DNA reads as TGTGCCAGCAGTCGGGCAGGGTGGCGCCAGCCCCAGCATTTT.